These T cell receptor beta chains were read from a single sample in a study of T cells in Graves' hyperthyroidism and ophthalmopathy. In TCRdb, the multiplex PCR reads were re-called with MiXCR into one record per CDR3 protein. This table has roughly 290,000 distinct CDR3 sequences, roughly 13% appearing once. The sequencing sample was made of blood. These receptors were collected from a woman in her thirties or forties with Graves' hyperthyroidism. Each CDR3 is given with its conserved first and last residue. Each record gives: D gene, V gene, J gene, clone size, CDR3 DNA, CDR3 protein. A D gene is named only where the DNA matches it firmly. Size tells how often a clone was seen (once, few, many) or the class of an expanded clone, and some rows leave it out.

d_call: TRBD1; v_call: TRBV12-3/TRBV12-4; j_call: TRBJ1-4; clone_size: many; cdr3_nt: TGTGCCAGCAGTTTAATACAGGGGGCTGGAAAACTGTTTTTT; cdr3_aa: CASSLIQGAGKLFF
d_call: NA; v_call: TRBV5-1; j_call: TRBJ2-2; clone_size: few; cdr3_nt: TGCGCCAGCAGCCCCTCACAGGGTTCCGGGGAGCTGTTTTTT; cdr3_aa: CASSPSQGSGELFF
d_call: NA; v_call: TRBV30; j_call: TRBJ2-2; clone_size: NA; cdr3_nt: TGTGCCTGGAGTGTTGAGGGGCTGGACACCGGGGAGCTGTTTTTT; cdr3_aa: CAWSVEGLDTGELFF
d_call: NA; v_call: TRBV28; j_call: TRBJ1-2; clone_size: NA; cdr3_nt: TGTGCCAGCAGCCCTGGCGGGCTCGTCTATGGCTACACCTTC; cdr3_aa: CASSPGGLVYGYTF
d_call: TRBD2; v_call: TRBV7-3; j_call: TRBJ2-1; clone_size: NA; cdr3_nt: TGTGCCAGCAGCTTATTCGGCGGGAGGGCCGATGAGCAGTTCTTC; cdr3_aa: CASSLFGGRADEQFF
d_call: NA; v_call: TRBV20-1; j_call: TRBJ2-3; clone_size: few; cdr3_nt: TGCAGTGCTAGCGACGGGAGTGGGACAGATACGCAGTATTTT; cdr3_aa: CSASDGSGTDTQYF
d_call: TRBD1; v_call: TRBV7-9; j_call: TRBJ2-7; clone_size: many; cdr3_nt: TGTGCCAGCAGCCCCAGGACAGGGGGCACGTACGAGCAGTACTTC; cdr3_aa: CASSPRTGGTYEQYF
d_call: NA; v_call: TRBV29-1; j_call: TRBJ1-2; clone_size: few; cdr3_nt: TGCAGCGAAAACAGTGGCTATGGCTACACCTTC; cdr3_aa: CSENSGYGYTF
d_call: TRBD1; v_call: TRBV6-5; j_call: TRBJ1-1; clone_size: NA; cdr3_nt: TGTGCCAGCAGTTATTCTGGACAGGGGTCTGAAGCTTTCTTT; cdr3_aa: CASSYSGQGSEAFF
d_call: NA; v_call: TRBV19; j_call: TRBJ1-5; clone_size: NA; cdr3_nt: TGTGCCAGTAAACGCGACGGGCGGCAGCCCCAGCATTTT; cdr3_aa: CASKRDGRQPQHF
d_call: TRBD2; v_call: TRBV7-2; j_call: TRBJ2-4; clone_size: many; cdr3_nt: TGTGCCAGCAGCTTAGCCGGGACTAGCATCAACATTCAGTACTTC; cdr3_aa: CASSLAGTSINIQYF
d_call: TRBD2; v_call: TRBV5-4; j_call: TRBJ2-1; clone_size: few; cdr3_nt: TGTGCCAGCAGCTTGGAAGGGACTAGGGGCAATGAGCAGTTCTTC; cdr3_aa: CASSLEGTRGNEQFF
d_call: NA; v_call: TRBV19; j_call: TRBJ1-5; clone_size: many; cdr3_nt: TGTGCCAGTAATCTTCAGGGGTATCAGCCCCAGCATTTT; cdr3_aa: CASNLQGYQPQHF
d_call: TRBD1; v_call: TRBV19; j_call: TRBJ2-2; clone_size: once; cdr3_nt: TGTGCCAGTAGTTGGTTGGTCGGGACAGGAGGGGGAGCCGGGGAGCTGTTTTTT; cdr3_aa: CASSWLVGTGGGAGELFF
d_call: NA; v_call: TRBV24-1; j_call: TRBJ2-6; clone_size: NA; cdr3_nt: TGTGCCACCAGTGATCGATCACAGGGACCGACCAACGTCCTGACTTTC; cdr3_aa: CATSDRSQGPTNVLTF
d_call: TRBD2; v_call: TRBV11-2; j_call: TRBJ2-5; clone_size: many; cdr3_nt: TGCGCCAGCAGCCCTACGGGCGGGGGTGAGACCCAGTACTTC; cdr3_aa: CASSPTGGGETQYF
d_call: NA; v_call: TRBV30; j_call: TRBJ1-2; clone_size: many; cdr3_nt: TGTGCCTGGAGTCGGCCAAGGACAGTTGGCTACACCTTC; cdr3_aa: CAWSRPRTVGYTF
d_call: NA; v_call: TRBV7-8; j_call: TRBJ1-5; clone_size: many; cdr3_nt: TGTGCCAGCAGCTCACACTTGAGACCCGGGAGAAATCAGCCCCAGCATTTT; cdr3_aa: CASSSHLRPGRNQPQHF
d_call: TRBD2; v_call: TRBV6-1; j_call: TRBJ2-1; clone_size: many; cdr3_nt: TGTGCCAGCAGCGGGACTAGCAATGAGCAGTTCTTC; cdr3_aa: CASSGTSNEQFF
d_call: NA; v_call: TRBV15; j_call: TRBJ1-1; clone_size: NA; cdr3_nt: TGTGCCACCAGCAGACCGGGCTACACTGAAGCTTTCTTT; cdr3_aa: CATSRPGYTEAFF
d_call: NA; v_call: TRBV27; j_call: TRBJ1-2; clone_size: few; cdr3_nt: TGTGCCAGCAGTTTAAGAACAGGAGGTGGCTACACCTTC; cdr3_aa: CASSLRTGGGYTF
d_call: TRBD1; v_call: TRBV19; j_call: TRBJ2-1; clone_size: few; cdr3_nt: TGTGCCAGTAGCGGGACAGCCTACAATGAGCAGTTCTTC; cdr3_aa: CASSGTAYNEQFF
d_call: NA; v_call: TRBV7-9; j_call: TRBJ2-3; clone_size: NA; cdr3_nt: TGTGCCAGCAGCTTGTCGACTAGCACAGATACGCAGTATTTT; cdr3_aa: CASSLSTSTDTQYF
d_call: NA; v_call: TRBV29-1; j_call: TRBJ1-1; clone_size: many; cdr3_nt: TGCAGCGCCGTTGGACCGATGAACACTGAAGCTTTCTTT; cdr3_aa: CSAVGPMNTEAFF
d_call: TRBD2; v_call: TRBV5-1; j_call: TRBJ2-5; clone_size: NA; cdr3_nt: TGCGCCAGCAGCTTGGGACTAGCGGGAGGGATAGAGACCCAGTACTTC; cdr3_aa: CASSLGLAGGIETQYF
d_call: NA; v_call: TRBV29-1; j_call: TRBJ1-1; clone_size: few; cdr3_nt: TGCAGCGTCGCTAGTCAGGCTGAAGCTTTCTTT; cdr3_aa: CSVASQAEAFF
d_call: TRBD2; v_call: TRBV27; j_call: TRBJ2-3; clone_size: few; cdr3_nt: TGTGCCACCAGACTAGCGGGGACAGATACGCAGTATTTT; cdr3_aa: CATRLAGTDTQYF
d_call: NA; v_call: TRBV12-3/TRBV12-4; j_call: TRBJ2-2; clone_size: few; cdr3_nt: TGTGCCAGCAGTTTCGCCGGCGGGGAGCTGTTTTTT; cdr3_aa: CASSFAGGELFF
d_call: NA; v_call: TRBV20-1; j_call: TRBJ1-6; clone_size: few; cdr3_nt: TGCAGTGCTAGATCCAACGTGGAACAGGGAGGATCACCCCTCCACTTT; cdr3_aa: CSARSNVEQGGSPLHF
d_call: NA; v_call: TRBV10-3; j_call: TRBJ1-5; clone_size: many; cdr3_nt: TGTGCCATCAGTGAACGGGGCAGCAATCAGCCCCAGCATTTT; cdr3_aa: CAISERGSNQPQHF
d_call: NA; v_call: TRBV28; j_call: TRBJ2-7; clone_size: many; cdr3_nt: TGTGCCAGCAGTTTATTAGGCAGAGCTTACGAGCAGTACTTC; cdr3_aa: CASSLLGRAYEQYF
d_call: TRBD1; v_call: TRBV2; j_call: TRBJ2-7; clone_size: NA; cdr3_nt: TGTGCCACTGGACAGGGGCCCTACGAGCAGTACTTC; cdr3_aa: CATGQGPYEQYF
d_call: TRBD2; v_call: TRBV7-6; j_call: TRBJ2-3; clone_size: NA; cdr3_nt: TGTGCCAGCAGCCCGACTAGCGGGAGCGATACGCAGTATTTT; cdr3_aa: CASSPTSGSDTQYF
d_call: TRBD1; v_call: TRBV7-9; j_call: TRBJ2-5; clone_size: many; cdr3_nt: TGTGCCAGCAGCCCCGGGACAGGGGCACGAGGGGAGACCCAGTACTTC; cdr3_aa: CASSPGTGARGETQYF
d_call: TRBD1; v_call: TRBV20-1; j_call: TRBJ2-7; clone_size: many; cdr3_nt: TGCAGTGCGACCCCCGGGACAGGGGGCAACGAGCAGTACTTC; cdr3_aa: CSATPGTGGNEQYF
d_call: TRBD1; v_call: TRBV27; j_call: TRBJ2-7; clone_size: many; cdr3_nt: TGTGCCAGCAGTTTATTGGGACAGGGGGACTACGAGCAGTACTTC; cdr3_aa: CASSLLGQGDYEQYF
d_call: NA; v_call: TRBV24-1; j_call: TRBJ1-5; clone_size: many; cdr3_nt: TGTGCCACCAGCGGAAACAGTTTAAACAATCAGCCCCAGCATTTT; cdr3_aa: CATSGNSLNNQPQHF
d_call: NA; v_call: TRBV12-3/TRBV12-4; j_call: TRBJ2-7; clone_size: few; cdr3_nt: TGTGCCAGCAGTCGAGGGGTTTGGGCCCAGAACGAGCAGTACTTC; cdr3_aa: CASSRGVWAQNEQYF
d_call: NA; v_call: TRBV7-9; j_call: TRBJ2-1; clone_size: many; cdr3_nt: TGTGCCAGCAGCCCCGGGCTAGCCGGTGAGCAGTTCTTC; cdr3_aa: CASSPGLAGEQFF
d_call: NA; v_call: TRBV2; j_call: TRBJ1-6; clone_size: many; cdr3_nt: TGTGCCAGCAGGACGGAGTATTCACCCCTCCACTTT; cdr3_aa: CASRTEYSPLHF
d_call: TRBD2; v_call: TRBV20-1; j_call: TRBJ2-3; clone_size: many; cdr3_nt: TGCAGTGCTAGACGACTAGCGGGAGGGAATCCAGATACGCAGTATTTT; cdr3_aa: CSARRLAGGNPDTQYF
d_call: TRBD2; v_call: TRBV11-1; j_call: TRBJ2-2; clone_size: many; cdr3_nt: TGTGCCAGCAGCCGGGCTAGCGGAAATACCGGGGAGCTGTTTTTT; cdr3_aa: CASSRASGNTGELFF
d_call: NA; v_call: TRBV30; j_call: TRBJ2-3; clone_size: NA; cdr3_nt: TGTGCCTGGACGGGGACCACACGCCGGAGCGATACGCAGTATTTT; cdr3_aa: CAWTGTTRRSDTQYF
d_call: NA; v_call: TRBV7-2; j_call: TRBJ1-4; clone_size: NA; cdr3_nt: TGTGCCAGCAGCTTATCGCTAGCGGGAGGCGGGGCTAATGAAAAACTGTTTTTT; cdr3_aa: CASSLSLAGGGANEKLFF
d_call: NA; v_call: TRBV15; j_call: TRBJ2-7; clone_size: many; cdr3_nt: TGTGCCACCAGCAGAGATGGGGCAAGGGCGGCCTACGAGCAGTACTTC; cdr3_aa: CATSRDGARAAYEQYF
d_call: NA; v_call: TRBV12-3/TRBV12-4; j_call: TRBJ2-1; clone_size: NA; cdr3_nt: TGTGCCAGCAGCCGGGGTGAGCAGTTCTTC; cdr3_aa: CASSRGEQFF
d_call: NA; v_call: TRBV3-1; j_call: TRBJ2-5; clone_size: few; cdr3_nt: TGTGCCAGCAGCATAACCACAGGGCAAGAGACCCAGTACTTC; cdr3_aa: CASSITTGQETQYF
d_call: NA; v_call: TRBV6-4; j_call: TRBJ1-1; clone_size: few; cdr3_nt: TGTGCCAGCAGTGCGGAAGGGGGGAACACTGAAGCTTTCTTT; cdr3_aa: CASSAEGGNTEAFF
d_call: NA; v_call: TRBV12-3/TRBV12-4; j_call: TRBJ1-1; clone_size: many; cdr3_nt: TGTGCCAGCGTACCTTCGGGCACAACACTGAAAGCTTTCTTT; cdr3_aa: CASVPSGTTLKAFF